At least ten counts were recorded for the clone carrying this T cell receptor beta chain. Its antigen is unidentified. Germline V gives CDR1 SNHLY, CDR2 FYNNEI. The CDR3 length is 14 residues. V was shortened by 6 bases and J by 1 base, with 12 bases between the two germline ends. This sample is part of a study of T cells in Graves' hyperthyroidism and ophthalmopathy. Study as a whole: Once the initial diagnosis was made, peripheral blood was obtained before any treatment.

The patients, who ranged from 18 to 65 in age, presented with newly diagnosed hyperthyroidism lasting under 2 months. Whole-study findings and limits: Peripheral blood also featured most of the thyroid clonotypes expanded above 0.001. A model using 13 V-J features told ophthalmopathy apart from stable hyperthyroidism.

What was amplified from RNA transcripts were TCR beta CDR3 regions. HTBI primers were the set used in a first-round RT-PCR of the TCR CDR3. One entry per CDR3 protein, called by TCRdb with MiXCR from the multiplex PCR reads. Among some 500,000 distinct CDR3 sequences listed, 13% to 15% were seen once. Specimen: blood. The J gene is TRBJ1-1, the V gene TRBV2, with no clear D. This clonotype was obtained from a young woman with Graves' hyperthyroidism. The CDR3 DNA sequence: TGTGCCAGCAGACCCCCCGAGACGAACACTGAAGCTTTCTTT. It codes for CASRPPETNTEAFF. The full variable domain, its missing parts supplied by reference TRBV2 and TRBJ1-1, is EPEVTQTPSHQVTQMGQEVILRCVPISNHLYFYWYRQILGQKVEFLVSFYNNEISEKSEIFDDQFSVERPDGSNFTLKIRSTKLEDSAMYFCASRPPETNTEAFFGQGTRLTVV.